The next 10 T cell receptor beta chains were all read from a single sample in a study of blood T cells in healthy people across ages. Through a sample-barcoded 5' primer and a J-beta primer mix, a second PCR was run for about 6 to 12 cycles. Each CDR3 protein gets one entry after TCRdb re-called the 5' RACE reads with MiXCR. Among 850,000 to 1,000,000 distinct CDR3 sequences, approximately 50% were seen once, and the ten largest hold over 20%. Sequenced input: blood. The origin of the receptors is a woman aged 55-69 years in good health.

The genes are TRBV27 and TRBJ1-2; D unresolved. The germline CDR1 and CDR2 sequences are MNHEY and SMNVEV (reference sequence). The CDR3 contains 13 residues. Trimming removed 7 bases at V and 0 bases at J, with 9 bases between. The CDR3 sequence is CASTHGANYGYTF. CDR3 DNA: TGTGCCAGCACCCATGGGGCTAACTATGGCTACACCTTC.

V gene TRBV12-3 or TRBV12-4 combines with J gene TRBJ1-1; TRBD1 matches 9 bases. The CDR3 contains 15 residues. V dropped 5 bases and J dropped 0; count of bases not matched to a gene: 4. CDR3 sequence reads: CASSARQGVNTEAFF. CDR3 in DNA: TGTGCCAGCAGTGCAAGACAGGGGGTGAACACTGAAGCTTTCTTT.

The V gene is TRBV7-2, the J gene TRBJ1-5; D might be TRBD1 (5 bases). V was clipped by 5 bases and J by 7 bases, with 12 bases between them. Looked up from germline, CDR1 is SGHTA and CDR2 is FQGNSA. The CDR3 has 13 residues. CDR3 nucleotide sequence: TGTGCCAGCAGCGGGAGCGGGGACCAGCCCCAGCATTTT. Translating it yields CASSGSGDQPQHF.

The rearrangement joins TRBV12-3 or TRBV12-4 to TRBJ1-5, with D tentatively TRBD1 (5 bases). V lost 3 bases and J 3 bases, leaving 9 bases between the germline ends. CDR3 length: 14 amino acids. In DNA, the CDR3 is TGTGCCAGCAGTTTTTCCAGGGACAATCAGCCCCAGCATTTT. Encoded protein: CASSFSRDNQPQHF.

The CDR3 loop is CASSPPAGISYEQYF. In DNA, the CDR3 is TGCGCCAGCAGCCCTCCAGCGGGGATCTCCTACGAGCAGTACTTC. The chain combines TRBV5-1 with TRBJ2-7; 7 bases map to TRBD2. J lost 0 bases, V lost 4 bases, and 7 bases had no gene match. CDR1 SGHRS and CDR2 YFSETQ come from the germline V gene. The CDR3 covers 15 residues.

This clonotype was detected once. This clone may be a read error of a much larger clone one base away. This chain joins TRBV5-1 and TRBJ2-1; 12 bases are a match to TRBD2. The V gene end was trimmed by 4 bases and the J gene end by 11 bases; junction bases not matched to a gene: 10. Germline V gene data show CDR1 as SGHRS and CDR2 as YFSETQ. The CDR3 covers 15 residues. CDR3 nucleotide sequence: TGCGCCAGCAGCCTTATAGCCGGGACTAGCGGGCAGCAGTTCTTC. This encodes CASSLIAGTSGQQFF. Full variable domain (rest looked up from reference TRBV5-1 and TRBJ2-1): KAGVTQTPRYLIKTRGQQVTLSCSPISGHRSVSWYQQTPGQGLQFLFEYFSETQRNKGNFPGRFSGRQFSNSRSEMNVSTLELGDSALYLCASSLIAGTSGQQFFGPGTRLTVL.

V gene TRBV20-1 combines with J gene TRBJ1-2; 10 nucleotides line up with TRBD1. Trimming removed 5 bases from V and 4 bases from J; junction bases left unmatched: 10. This CDR3 contains 15 residues. Germline V lookup: CDR1 DFQATT, CDR2 SNEGSKA (reference sequence). Here the CDR3 DNA reads TGCAGTGCTGACCGGGACAGGGGCGTCGGCTATGGCTACACCTTC. It translates to CSADRDRGVGYGYTF.

The V and J genes are TRBV29-1 and TRBJ2-1, with TRBD1 matching over 9 bases. The CDR3 has 14 amino acids. V gave up 6 bases and J gave up 3 bases; unmatched junction bases: 6. Germline V gives CDR1 SQVTM, CDR2 ANQGSEA. The CDR3, as DNA: TGCAGCGTACTACCGGGACAGGGCTACAATGAGCAGTTCTTC. Translation: CSVLPGQGYNEQFF.

The rearrangement joins TRBV20-1 to TRBJ2-4; D is ambiguous. The J call may be in error: the DNA end matches TRBJ2-5 better. Germline V gene lookup returns CDR1 DFQATT and CDR2 SNEGSKA (reference sequence). This CDR3 region has 11 residues. CDR3 DNA: TGCAGTGCTAGTCGTTGGGAGACCCAGTACTTC. Amino acid sequence: CSASRWETQYF.

The V gene is TRBV5-5, the J gene TRBJ2-1; TRBD1 matches 8 bases. This CDR3 comprises 15 residues. Germline V CDR1 and CDR2: SGHKS, YYEKEE (reference sequence). Unmatched junction bases numbered 4, after V lost 4 bases and J lost 1 base. The CDR3 loop reads CASSPRTGSYNEQFF. The CDR3 DNA follows: TGTGCCAGCAGCCCCCGGACAGGGTCCTACAATGAGCAGTTCTTC.